The T cell receptor beta chain under discussion was sequenced for a study of PD-L1 blockade in urothelial cancer. Time point noted: peripheral blood 6 weeks after treatment start. J lost 5 bases, V lost 3 bases, and 6 bases had no gene match. The CDR3 contains 15 residues. The germline V gene encodes CDR1 SGHRS and CDR2 YFSETQ. Measured with immunoSEQ multiplex PCR; TCRdb has only the in-frame clones, and not every one. The profile shows over 100,000 clones, approximately 90% of them singletons. V and J are TRBV5-1 and TRBJ1-1; 11 nucleotides agree with TRBD1. The sequenced sample was PBMCs, obtained around atezolizumab (anti-PD-L1) treatment. This sequence originates from a man aged 60 to 75 with urothelial cancer. CDR3 bases: TGCGCCAGCAGCTCGCAGGACAGGGGGCGGACTGAAGCTTTCTTT. Translated, it gives CASSSQDRGRTEAFF.